The clone carrying this TCR beta chain was detected a few times. The antigen is undetermined. CD8+ and CD4+ T cells taken from blood had their TCR beta sequenced. Purification of the CD8+ and CD4+ T cells relied on negative isolation, and TEMRA cells underwent FACS enrichment. These data come from a study of CD8 T cells in Susac syndrome. Study-level findings and limits: The study's TCR sequencing and HLA analysis covered a relatively small number of individuals, and the study acknowledged this.

cDNA came from roughly 0.53 to 1 ug RNA primed by random hexamers. Across 54 Vbeta and 13 Jbeta, TCR beta CDR3 was amplified with immunoSEQ multiplex PCR. TCRdb ran MiXCR on the immunoSEQ multiplex PCR reads and lists one entry per CDR3 protein. Here the sample spans 200,000 or so distinct CDR3 sequences, approximately 94% being singletons. The sample was CD4+ T cells from PBMCs. The clonotype was recovered from a human donor with multiple sclerosis.

The CDR3 sequence: CASSLEGQPQHF. The CDR3 bases are TGTGCCAGCAGTTTGGAAGGTCAGCCCCAGCATTTT. The chain is built from TRBV28 and TRBJ1-5; no reliable D call. The CDR3 runs to 12 residues. CDR1 and CDR2 (germline): MDHEN, SYDVKM. V was cut by 3 bases and J by 6 bases, with 6 bases left in between.